The 17 T cell receptor beta chains given below trace back to one sample, sequenced in a study of T cells after yellow fever vaccination. TCRdb fed the 5' RACE reads into MiXCR, producing one record per CDR3 protein. The table shows some 350,000 distinct CDR3 sequences, with under 7.5% occurring only once. The source material was PBMCs, sampled 5 days after the yellow fever booster vaccination. The receptor set was obtained from a man aged 30-40 years who received the YFV17D yellow fever vaccine.

In this sample, this clonotype turned up a few times. The chain links TRBV18 to TRBJ2-7; D is unclear. CDR1 and CDR2 (germline): KGHSH, LQKENI. Trimming cost V 2 bases and J 2 bases, with 10 bases left between them. The CDR3 runs 14 residues. CDR3 region: CASSPIGPPYEQYF. The CDR3 DNA sequence: TGTGCCAGCTCACCAATAGGACCCCCCTACGAGCAGTACTTC.

In this sample, this clonotype turned up a few times. This rearrangement joins TRBV11-2 to TRBJ1-2; D is perhaps TRBD1 (6 bases). The V gene lost 2 bases and the J gene lost 5 bases, with 12 bases spanning the gap. There are 14 residues in the CDR3. The germline V gene has CDR1 SGHAT and CDR2 FQNNGV. Written as DNA, the CDR3 is TGTGCCAGCAGCTTACGGGGGCAGAAGTATGGCTACACCTTC. This sequence encodes CASSLRGQKYGYTF.

This clonotype was picked up many times. The chain joins TRBV5-1 to TRBJ2-3; 8 bases fit TRBD2. Germline values: CDR1 SGHRS, CDR2 YFSETQ. The V segment lost 4 bases and the J segment 1 base; nucleotides outside the gene matches: 8. CDR3 length: 16 amino acids. This chain's CDR3 is CASSPGGTKGTDTQYF. The CDR3, as DNA: TGCGCCAGCAGCCCGGGAGGGACAAAAGGCACAGATACGCAGTATTTT.

V and J are TRBV30 and TRBJ2-2; D not certain. Germline CDR1 reads GTSNPN; CDR2 reads SVGIG (reference sequence). CDR3 length: 16 amino acids. V gave up 2 bases and J gave up 0 bases, with 13 bases separating them. The CDR3 spells CAWSSGNRANTGELFF. In DNA form, the CDR3 reads TGTGCCTGGAGTTCCGGTAATAGGGCGAACACCGGGGAGCTGTTTTTT. Based on the CDR3 plus reference TRBV30 and TRBJ2-2, the full variable domain is SQTIHQWPATLVQPVGSPLSLECTVEGTSNPNLYWYRQAAGRGLQLLFYSVGIGQISSEVPQNLSASRPQDRQFILSSKKLLLSDSGFYLCAWSSGNRANTGELFFGEGSRLTVL.

This clonotype was observed a few times. This CDR3 is CASSSGRASSYNEQFF. In DNA form, the CDR3 reads TGTGCCAGTAGTAGCGGCAGGGCATCATCCTACAATGAGCAGTTCTTC. The genes are TRBV19 and TRBJ2-1; possibly TRBD1 for D (5 bases). V was trimmed by 4 bases and J by 1 base, leaving 14 bases between them. Per the germline V gene, CDR1 is LNHDA and CDR2 is SQIVND (reference sequence). The CDR3 sequence is 16 residues long.

This clonotype was seen more than once but under ten times. The chain employs TRBV25-1 and TRBJ1-2, with D maybe TRBD1 (5 bases). V was cut by 3 bases and J by 3 bases, with 11 bases left in between. The CDR3 has 14 amino acids. Looked up from germline, CDR1 is MGHDK and CDR2 is SYGVNS. The CDR3 here is CASSETGTHYGYTF. Written as DNA, the CDR3 is TGTGCCAGCAGTGAGACCGGGACCCACTATGGCTACACCTTC.

On this clonotype: Germline and junction disagree at one end, which may indicate a read error. The chain combines TRBV12-3 or TRBV12-4 with TRBJ1-1; possible D gene TRBD1, 5 bases. The CDR3 totals 13 residues. The CDR3 region has the DNA TGTGCCAGCAGTTTCCGGGGGGGTGGTTTTGAGATCTTT. It translates to CASSFRGGGFEIF.

This clonotype came up many times. The chain links TRBV7-2 to TRBJ2-3; D gene uncertain. Trimming cost V 1 base and J 4 bases, with 6 bases left between them. Per the germline V gene, CDR1 is SGHTA and CDR2 is FQGNSA. This CDR3 is 13 amino acids long. The chain's CDR3 is CASSLVRSDTQYF. The CDR3 DNA sequence: TGTGCCAGCAGCTTAGTTAGGTCAGATACGCAGTATTTT.

The rearrangement links TRBV6-1 to TRBJ2-1, with D tentatively TRBD2 (6 bases). This CDR3 spans 15 amino acids. Germline assignment: CDR1 MNHNS and CDR2 SASEGT. Trimming took 4 bases from V and 3 from J, leaving 13 bases between them. CDR3 amino acids: CASSGDPGVYNEQFF. The CDR3 region has the DNA TGTGCCAGCAGTGGGGACCCGGGGGTCTACAATGAGCAGTTCTTC.

This clonotype was seen a few times. This chain uses TRBV10-3 with TRBJ2-3, with TRBD1 matching 10 bases. Germline loops: CDR1 ENHRY, CDR2 SYGVKD. V was clipped by 8 bases and J by 3 bases; unmatched bases: 2. This CDR3 contains 13 residues. This chain's CDR3 is CAIAGQGTDTQYF. The CDR3 coding sequence is TGTGCCATCGCGGGACAGGGGACAGATACGCAGTATTTT.

The chain uses TRBV20-1 and TRBJ2-3; no reliable D call. The CDR3 runs to 13 residues. Germline V gene lookup returns CDR1 DFQATT and CDR2 SNEGSKA (reference sequence). V dropped 6 bases and J dropped 1 base, with 11 bases sitting between them. The CDR3 loop is CSADRRGTDTQYF. The CDR3 DNA follows: TGCAGTGCCGACCGACGGGGCACAGATACGCAGTATTTT.

This clonotype was seen many times. The rearrangement links TRBV7-9 to TRBJ2-7; weak D call: TRBD2 (6 bases). The germline V and J ends were trimmed by 8 bases and 1 base, with 18 bases remaining between them. The CDR3 extends over 15 amino acids. Germline V gives CDR1 SEHNR, CDR2 FQNEAQ (reference sequence). The CDR3 loop is CASGGLAEFSYEQYF. The CDR3 nucleotides are TGTGCCAGCGGGGGGTTGGCGGAGTTTTCCTACGAGCAGTACTTC.

This clonotype was recorded many times. The chain is built from TRBV28 and TRBJ2-5, with no clear D. The CDR3 is made up of 10 amino acids. Germline lookup yields CDR1 MDHEN and CDR2 SYDVKM. V lost 4 bases and J 4 bases, leaving 1 base between the germline ends. The CDR3 spells CASSSETQYF. In DNA form, the CDR3 reads TGTGCCAGCAGTTCAGAGACCCAGTACTTC. Combining the CDR3 with reference TRBV28 and TRBJ2-5 gives the whole variable domain DVKVTQSSRYLVKRTGEKVFLECVQDMDHENMFWYRQDPGLGLRLIYFSYDVKMKEKGDIPEGYSVSREKKERFSLILESASTNQTSMYLCASSSETQYFGPGTRLLVL.

This clonotype was detected many times. The chain links TRBV29-1 to TRBJ2-1; the match to TRBD1 covers 7 bases. Germline loops: CDR1 SQVTM, CDR2 ANQGSEA. The CDR3 loop spans 13 amino acids. J gave up 7 bases and V 6 bases, and 9 bases lay outside the gene matches. Written as DNA, the CDR3 is TGCAGCGTGACCGGGACAGTGTCGAATGAGCAGTTCTTC. This sequence encodes CSVTGTVSNEQFF.

This clonotype showed up just a few times. V gene TRBV7-2 combines with J gene TRBJ1-5; TRBD1 is a possible D gene (6 bases). Germline V CDR1 and CDR2: SGHTA, FQGNSA. V lost 5 bases and J lost 5, with 10 bases in between. The CDR3 loop spans 13 amino acids. The CDR3 region is CASSAQGDQPQHF. The CDR3 DNA is TGTGCCAGCAGCGCACAGGGTGATCAGCCCCAGCATTTT.

The chain carries TRBV7-2 and TRBJ1-4; D gene ambiguous. V was trimmed by 4 bases and J by 4 bases, leaving 10 bases between them. The CDR3 contains 14 residues. Germline CDR1 SGHTA, CDR2 FQGNSA. The CDR3 DNA follows: TGTGCCAGCAGCTCCGGGCCCTTTAATGAAAAACTGTTTTTT. Protein: CASSSGPFNEKLFF.

This clonotype was seen ten or more times. The chain is built from TRBV10-3 and TRBJ2-1; D remains unclear. V lost 2 bases and J 8 bases, leaving 10 bases between the germline ends. The CDR3 length is 13 residues. In germline, CDR1 is ENHRY, CDR2 SYGVKD. The CDR3 protein is CAISEDLSYEQFF. The CDR3 DNA is TGTGCCATCAGTGAGGACCTTTCGTATGAGCAGTTCTTC.